This T cell receptor (beta chain) was found in a study of blood T cell repertoires in COVID-19 (TCRdb year 2020). Broadly, across the study: The collaborator samples originated in the United States, Italy and Spain and spanned the acute and convalescent phases of COVID-19. The prospective study material was composed of cDNA or gDNA derived from T cells, B-cell-depleted T cells, or PBMCs. The dataset comprised deeply sampled blood TCRbeta repertoires from subjects exposed to, actively infected with, or recovered from COVID-19. The repertoires were released in a freely available public database intended as a resource for research on the immune response to SARS-CoV-2. Samples came from the ongoing ImmuneRACE study (first 160 participants) plus 1,254 subjects from 6 global collaborators. The sample metadata nearly always contained a de-identified subject ID, COVID-19 status, age in years and sex. Where available, HLA class I and class II types were obtained from metadata supplied by the sample provider rather than from assay-based typing.

The collaborating institutions used their own protocols to collect whole blood in K2EDTA tubes. Collaborator samples were shipped for TCRbeta analysis as frozen whole blood, isolated PBMCs, or DNA extracted from either sample type. Study-wide findings and limitations: The amount of clinical and demographic metadata varied by source and participant and was provided uncurated.

In regard to this clone: Its antigen is unknown. No base-level quality is on record; no much larger clone is a single base apart.

TCRbeta CDR3 regions were amplified from genomic DNA by means of the immunoSEQ Assay, a bias-controlled multiplex PCR. The study's processing was this. Nucleated cell counts per sample were estimated from amplification of reference gene primers within the assay. Sequence reads were collapsed and filtered to measure the absolute abundance of every unique TCRbeta CDR3 rearrangement. For each sample, productive Simpson clonality was calculated as the square root of Simpson's diversity index across productive rearrangements. What TCRdb holds here is the immuneACCESS table cut down to in-frame rearrangements. Part of the clones is not present; checked against another copy, under half of the missing clones reflect an unresolved V gene, and the others are unexplained. Clonal size and the V and J genes are those of that table, whereas D and trimming came from the DNA. Recorded for this sample are around 60,000 clones; 86% of them occurred a single time. The top ten constitute approximately 1.2% of the sample.

Specimen: peripheral blood. This clonotype originated in a woman of 80 years or more with acute or convalescent COVID-19.

CDR3 loop: CASSLGQPNPDGGYTF. The base sequence is TGTGCCAGCAGCCTTGGACAGCCCAACCCCGACGGAGGCTACACCTTC. Recombination joined TRBV7-9 with TRBJ1-2; the best D guess is TRBD1, with 6 bases matching. Per the germline V gene (reference sequence), SEHNR is the CDR1 and FQNEAQ is the CDR2. The CDR3 contains 16 residues, cysteine and phenylalanine counted. Of all the DNA, just the CDR3 is kept, 48 bases in frame from base 1. The germline ends are 24 bases apart after V is trimmed by 5 bases and J by 8 bases.